These 28 T cell receptor beta chains were all obtained from the same sample, sequenced in a study of blood T cells in healthy people across ages. A second PCR of 7 to 11 cycles used a sample-barcoded 5' primer and a J-beta primer mix. Via MiXCR, TCRdb re-called the 5' RACE reads, giving one row per CDR3 protein. This repertoire shows 850,000 to 1,000,000 distinct CDR3 sequences, roughly 47% found once; its top ten account for around a fifth. The sequencing input was blood. All receptors derive from a woman between 55 and 75 years old in good health.

V usage is TRBV20-1 and J usage is TRBJ2-3; D is perhaps TRBD1 (6 bases). Germline CDR1 reads DFQATT; CDR2 reads SNEGSKA (reference sequence). The CDR3 is made up of 15 amino acids. Trimming removed 6 bases at V and 0 bases at J, with 16 bases between. CDR3 DNA: TGCAGTGCAACTACAGGGTCTTCGAGCACAGATACGCAGTATTTT. Its translation is CSATTGSSSTDTQYF.

This clonotype was seen a few times. CDR3 region: CASSQVTGAYEQYF. CDR3 sequence (DNA): TGCGCCAGCAGCCAAGTAACAGGTGCCTACGAGCAGTACTTC. This chain joins TRBV4-1 and TRBJ2-7; D perhaps matches TRBD1 (5 bases). Trimming left V 1 base short and J 2 bases short, with 9 bases between. CDR1 and CDR2 from the germline V gene are MGHRA and YSYEKL. The CDR3 covers 14 residues.

This clonotype is a singleton in its sample. The rearrangement links TRBV4-2 to TRBJ2-2, with D tentatively TRBD1 (6 bases). V lost 3 bases, J lost 0 bases, and 17 bases lay in between. Germline V CDR1 and CDR2: LGHNA, YNFKEQ. This CDR3 spans 18 amino acids. The CDR3: CASSQGPSGHANTGELFF. CDR3 DNA sequence: TGTGCCAGCAGCCAGGGGCCTTCGGGACACGCGAACACCGGGGAGCTGTTTTTT.

This clonotype appeared once. The chain links TRBV7-9 to TRBJ1-2, with D possibly TRBD1 on 5 matching bases. Trimming took off 4 bases at V and 5 bases at J, with 17 bases between the two ends. Germline CDR1 SEHNR, CDR2 FQNEAQ (reference sequence). The CDR3 contains 15 residues. This CDR3 is CASSSLPRRGYGYTF. The CDR3 bases are TGTGCCAGCAGCTCTCTCCCCCGACGGGGGTATGGCTACACCTTC.

This clonotype was seen many times. In DNA, the CDR3 is TGTGCCTGTTCGATGGGACCCACCTACGAGCAGTACTTC. It encodes CACSMGPTYEQYF. The J gene is TRBJ2-7, the V gene TRBV6-2 or TRBV6-3; D tentatively reads TRBD1 or TRBD2 (5 bases each). Trimming removed 11 bases from V and 2 bases from J, with 16 bases in between. The CDR3 loop spans 13 amino acids. Looked up from germline, CDR1 is MNHEY and CDR2 is SVGEGT.

This chain's CDR3 is CASSPNDGGRHEQYF. CDR3 DNA: TGTGCCAGCAGTCCTAACGATGGAGGCAGGCACGAGCAGTACTTC. The V call is TRBV28, the J call TRBJ2-7; D perhaps matches TRBD2 (5 bases). The CDR3 is made up of 15 amino acids. Trimming shortened V by 5 bases and J by 5 bases, and 19 bases separated the two germline ends. Germline-derived CDR1 and CDR2 are MDHEN and SYDVKM.

This chain joins TRBV29-1 and TRBJ1-1; TRBD1 is a possible D gene (5 bases). Deletions cut 4 bases from V and 1 base from J, with 10 bases between. From germline, CDR1 is SQVTM and CDR2 ANQGSEA. The CDR3 length is 13 residues. Here the CDR3 DNA reads TGCAGCGTTGCTGCACAGGCGAACACTGAAGCTTTCTTT. It yields the protein CSVAAQANTEAFF.

The rearrangement joins TRBV20-1 to TRBJ2-3; 11 nucleotides align to TRBD2. V shed 6 bases, J shed 4 bases, and the junction held 12 bases outside the gene matches. Germline V gene sequence: CDR1 DFQATT, CDR2 SNEGSKA (reference sequence). The CDR3 runs to 16 residues. The CDR3 spells CSATDLTSGVADTQYF. In DNA, the CDR3 is TGCAGTGCGACCGACCTGACTAGCGGGGTGGCAGATACGCAGTATTTT.

This clonotype was recorded only once. The junction departs from the called germline gene at one end, perhaps through a read error. The rearrangement links TRBV6-5 to TRBJ1-5; the D gene is possibly TRBD1 (5 bases). From germline, CDR1 is MNHEY and CDR2 SVGAGI. The CDR3 sequence is 15 residues long. In DNA, the CDR3 is TGTGCCTGCAGTTACGACAGCTATAGCAATCAGCCCCTGCATTTT. This sequence encodes CACSYDSYSNQPLHF.

The rearrangement uses TRBV7-6 and TRBJ1-1, with 7 nucleotides matching TRBD1. Germline lookup yields CDR1 SGHVS and CDR2 FNYEAQ. The length of the CDR3 is 13 residues. V was pared by 3 bases and J by 4 bases, with 2 bases of the junction left unmatched. The CDR3 coding sequence is TGTGCCAGCAGCTTTAACAGGGGCACTGAAGCTTTCTTT. Protein product: CASSFNRGTEAFF. The whole variable domain, filled in from reference TRBV7-6 and TRBJ1-1, reads GAGVSQSPRYKVTKRGQDVALRCDPISGHVSLYWYRQALGQGPEFLTYFNYEAQQDKSGLPNDRFSAERPEGSISTLTIQRTEQRDSAMYRCASSFNRGTEAFFGQGTRLTVV.

This clonotype was counted a few times. The V and J genes are TRBV29-1 and TRBJ2-3; D unclear. Germline V gene sequence: CDR1 SQVTM, CDR2 ANQGSEA. This CDR3 comprises 13 residues. V was trimmed by 3 bases and J by 0 bases, leaving 7 bases between them. The CDR3 nucleotides are TGCAGCGTTGACGGTTCTAGCACAGATACGCAGTATTTT. Its translation is CSVDGSSTDTQYF.

This clonotype was counted ten times or more. This chain uses TRBV7-9 with TRBJ2-5; D is undetermined. This CDR3 spans 12 amino acids. V was cut by 4 bases and J by 5 bases, with 8 bases left in between. Germline loops: CDR1 SEHNR, CDR2 FQNEAQ (reference sequence). CDR3 loop: CASSSVGETQYF. The DNA of the CDR3 is TGTGCCAGCAGCTCCGTAGGGGAGACCCAGTACTTC.

This chain joins TRBV2 and TRBJ1-2, with 7 bases aligning to TRBD1. Looked up from germline, CDR1 is SNHLY and CDR2 is FYNNEI. J was trimmed by 1 base and V by 6 bases; bases with no gene match: 11. The CDR3 totals 16 residues. The CDR3 DNA sequence: TGTGCCAGCAGGCCAAAACAGGGGTCCCTTAACTATGGCTACACCTTC. Translation: CASRPKQGSLNYGYTF.

In this sample, this clonotype turned up a few times. The chain has TRBV3-1 and TRBJ2-3; 7 nucleotides match TRBD2. CDR1 and CDR2 from the germline V gene are LGHDT and YNNKEL (reference sequence). The CDR3 has 16 amino acids. Trimming took 7 bases from V and 4 from J; bases not matched to a gene: 14. CDR3 bases: TGTGCCAGCACCCCATTCGGCGGGAGCGTTCCAGATACGCAGTATTTT. This encodes CASTPFGGSVPDTQYF.

This clonotype has just a few counts. The gene calls are TRBV29-1 and TRBJ1-2; D ambiguous. The V end lost 4 bases, the J end lost 11 bases, and 5 bases lay between the germline ends. Germline V gene sequence: CDR1 SQVTM, CDR2 ANQGSEA. This CDR3 is 8 amino acids long. The DNA of the CDR3 is TGCAGCGTTGGCATTTACACCTTC. It is translated as CSVGIYTF.

The chain couples TRBV30 to TRBJ2-1; possibly TRBD1 for D (6 bases). Germline values: CDR1 GTSNPN, CDR2 SVGIG (reference sequence). The CDR3 sequence is 13 residues long. V was trimmed by 3 bases and J by 2 bases, leaving 8 bases between them. CDR3 nucleotides: TGTGCCTGGAGGGGGGCGACCTACAATGAGCAGTTCTTC. This gives the protein CAWRGATYNEQFF.

The chain links TRBV7-2 to TRBJ1-1; 9 bases are a match to TRBD1. V was pared by 7 bases and J by 11 bases, with 11 bases of the junction left unmatched. Germline V gives CDR1 SGHTA, CDR2 FQGNSA. The CDR3 covers 13 residues. The CDR3 DNA is TGTGCCAGCAACACTGGACAGGGGAGGGGGGCTTTCTTT. Protein sequence: CASNTGQGRGAFF.

This clonotype has just a few counts. This chain connects TRBV7-2 to TRBJ2-1; D is undetermined. The J call is doubtful: the DNA matches TRBJ2-7 better. Germline V gene sequence: CDR1 SGHTA, CDR2 FQGNSA. This CDR3 is 15 amino acids long. This chain's CDR3 is CASTLAPASYNEQYF. In DNA form, the CDR3 reads TGTGCCAGCACCCTCGCCCCGGCCTCCTACAATGAGCAGTACTTC.

The rearrangement joins TRBV29-1 to TRBJ2-1, with 10 nucleotides matching TRBD2. The CDR3 sequence is 15 residues long. Germline CDR1 and CDR2: SQVTM and ANQGSEA. With 7 bases clipped from V and 6 bases from J, the junction kept 12 bases outside the gene matches. The DNA for the CDR3 is TGCAGCGGCTGGGGTTCGACTAGCGGGCGCAATGAGCAGTTCTTC. Translation gives CSGWGSTSGRNEQFF.

The chain recombines TRBV18 with TRBJ2-5; 14 bases map to TRBD2. The J call is in doubt because the DNA end fits TRBJ2-7 better. The CDR3 length is 19 residues. CDR1 is KGHSH, CDR2 LQKENI, per germline. CDR3 sequence reads: CASSPFTGLAGVSVYEQYF. CDR3 DNA: TGTGCCAGCTCACCCTTTACGGGACTAGCGGGAGTGAGCGTATACGAGCAGTACTTC.

The chain couples TRBV9 to TRBJ2-4, with 8 bases lining up with TRBD2. Trimming cost V 5 bases and J 8 bases; bases outside gene matches: 21. This CDR3 has 18 residues. The germline CDR1 and CDR2 sequences are SGDLS and YYNGEE. Here the CDR3 DNA reads TGTGCCAGCAGTCCTGGGGTCAGCGGGAGTGTGGTTGGGGACATTCAGTACTTC. Translation gives CASSPGVSGSVVGDIQYF.

The CDR3 DNA reads TGCAGTGCTATGTGGACGGATGGCTACACCTTC. This translates into CSAMWTDGYTF. The chain joins TRBV20-1 to TRBJ1-2; no firm D call. Trimming took 4 bases from V and 6 from J, leaving 9 bases between them. The V gene's germline CDR1 is DFQATT and CDR2 SNEGSKA (reference sequence). This CDR3 region has 11 residues.

The V gene is TRBV19, the J gene TRBJ2-1; D is unresolved. Trimming left V 6 bases short and J 8 bases short, with 14 bases between. Germline-derived CDR1 and CDR2 are LNHDA and SQIVND (reference sequence). The CDR3 spans 13 residues. The CDR3: CASSISLFDEQFF. The CDR3 region has the DNA TGTGCCAGTAGCATATCTCTTTTCGATGAGCAGTTCTTC.

This chain uses TRBV20-1 with TRBJ2-2; D may be TRBD1 or TRBD2 (5 bases each). V was pared by 2 bases and J by 1 base, with 11 bases between. The CDR3 sequence is 15 residues long. In germline, CDR1 is DFQATT, CDR2 SNEGSKA (reference sequence). CDR3 in amino acids: CSARRGRRNTGELFF. CDR3 sequence (DNA): TGCAGTGCTAGACGGGGACGGAGGAACACCGGGGAGCTGTTTTTT.

About this clonotype itself: A junction boundary mismatches the germline segment, possibly from a read error. The rearrangement links TRBV4-2 to TRBJ2-1; D call uncertain. Germline V lookup: CDR1 LGHNA, CDR2 YNFKEQ. This CDR3 is 14 amino acids long. In DNA form, the CDR3 reads TGTGCCAACAGCCAGGCCTACCGCCTCTGGGAGCAGTTCTTC. The encoded protein is CANSQAYRLWEQFF.

CDR3 DNA sequence: TGTGCCAGCAGCAGACTAGCGGGAGCGGACGAGCAGTACTTC. It is translated as CASSRLAGADEQYF. This sequence joins TRBV7-2 and TRBJ2-7; 12 nucleotides align to TRBD2. Germline V gene lookup returns CDR1 SGHTA and CDR2 FQGNSA. Trimming took 5 bases from V and 5 from J; bases not matched to a gene: 4. The CDR3 is made up of 14 amino acids. The full variable domain, its missing parts supplied by reference TRBV7-2 and TRBJ2-7, is GAGVSQSPSNKVTEKGKDVELRCDPISGHTALYWYRQSLGQGLEFLIYFQGNSAPDKSGLPSDRFSAERTGGSVSTLTIQRTQQEDSAVYLCASSRLAGADEQYFGPGTRLTVT.

The chain is built from TRBV5-1 and TRBJ2-7, with D perhaps TRBD2 (5 bases). Trimming took 3 bases from V and 0 from J, leaving 10 bases between them. CDR1 is SGHRS and CDR2 is YFSETQ in the germline V gene. The CDR3 covers 14 residues. The CDR3 region is CASSSDGVSYEQYF. CDR3 DNA: TGCGCCAGCAGCTCCGACGGGGTCTCCTACGAGCAGTACTTC.

The V and J genes are TRBV27 and TRBJ2-4; no firm D call. The last part of the DNA fits TRBJ2-7 better; the J call may be wrong. Germline-derived CDR1 and CDR2 are MNHEY and SMNVEV (reference sequence). The CDR3 totals 13 residues. The CDR3 sequence: CASRGLGSYEQYF. CDR3 nucleotide sequence: TGTGCCAGCAGAGGTTTAGGCTCCTACGAGCAGTACTTC.